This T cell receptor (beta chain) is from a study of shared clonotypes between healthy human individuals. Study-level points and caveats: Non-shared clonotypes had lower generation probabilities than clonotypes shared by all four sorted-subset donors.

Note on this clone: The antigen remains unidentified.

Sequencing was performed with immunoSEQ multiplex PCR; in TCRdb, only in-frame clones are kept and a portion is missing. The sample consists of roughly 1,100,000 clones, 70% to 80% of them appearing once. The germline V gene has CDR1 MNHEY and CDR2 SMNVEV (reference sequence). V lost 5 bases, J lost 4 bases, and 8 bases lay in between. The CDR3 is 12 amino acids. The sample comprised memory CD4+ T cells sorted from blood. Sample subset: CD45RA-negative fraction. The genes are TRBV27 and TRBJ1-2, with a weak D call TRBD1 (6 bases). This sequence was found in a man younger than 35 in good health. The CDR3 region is CASSQTGYGYTF. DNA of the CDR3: TGTGCCAGCAGTCAGACAGGCTATGGCTACACCTTC.